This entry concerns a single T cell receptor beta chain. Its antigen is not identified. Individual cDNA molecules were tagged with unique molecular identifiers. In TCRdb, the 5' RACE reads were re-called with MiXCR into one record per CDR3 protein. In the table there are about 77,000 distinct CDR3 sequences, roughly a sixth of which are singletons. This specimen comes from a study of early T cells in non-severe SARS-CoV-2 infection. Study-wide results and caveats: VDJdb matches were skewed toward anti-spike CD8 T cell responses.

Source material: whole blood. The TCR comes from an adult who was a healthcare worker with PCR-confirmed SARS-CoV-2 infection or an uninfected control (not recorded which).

CDR3 residues: CASSYPTTKEQYF. The CDR3 DNA is TGTGCCAGCAGTTACCCAACGACCAAGGAGCAGTACTTC. This chain uses TRBV6-5 with TRBJ2-7; D is uncertain. This CDR3 contains 13 residues. The germline V gene has CDR1 MNHEY and CDR2 SVGAGI. The V end was cut by 2 bases, the J end by 7 bases, with 12 bases between.